This is a list of T cell receptor beta chains from one sample in a study of cytomegalovirus exposure and HLA in healthy donors. The method was immunoSEQ multiplex PCR; TCRdb's version includes in-frame clones alone and lacks a portion of them. Reported are about 110,000 clones; the ten largest clones contain 3.5% to 4.5%. Sequenced: PBMCs. The receptors were gathered from a man aged 30 to 39 in good health and CMV-seronegative. Each CDR3 is given with its conserved first and last residue. D genes are given only for firm matches.

TRBV19	TRBJ2-2	TRBD2	TGTGCCACACCTAGCGGCACGAACACCGGGGAGCTGTTTTTT	CATPSGTNTGELFF
TRBV7-2	TRBJ2-1	-	TGTGCCAGCAGCTTAACTGATTCCTACAATGAGCAGTTCTTC	CASSLTDSYNEQFF
TRBV6-4	TRBJ2-3	-	TGTGCCAGCAGCCCACAGGGTTTAGATACGCAGTATTTT	CASSPQGLDTQYF
TRBV7-7	TRBJ1-5	TRBD1	TGTGCCAGCATTATACAGGGGATGAGTAATCAGCCCCAGCATTTT	CASIIQGMSNQPQHF
TRBV10-3	TRBJ1-2	-	TGTGCCATCAGTGATTACAGGGAGCCAAACTATGGCTACACCTTC	CAISDYREPNYGYTF
TRBV18	TRBJ2-7	-	TGTGCCAGCTCGCCCGGGGTCGAGCAGTACTTC	CASSPGVEQYF
TRBV6-6	TRBJ2-5	TRBD2	TGTGCCAGCAGTTTGCAATATCTGGGGGGGGAGACCCAGTACTTC	CASSLQYLGGETQYF
TRBV2	TRBJ1-1	TRBD1	TGTGCCAGCAGTCAACCGTTGGGGCAGGGGGCCACTGAAGCTTTCTTT	CASSQPLGQGATEAFF
TRBV7-2	TRBJ1-1	-	TGTGCCAGCACCCGACTCCTGACGACCACTGAAGCTTTCTTT	CASTRLLTTTEAFF
TRBV10-3	TRBJ2-3	TRBD2	TGTGCCATAGCGACAGCGGGGACAGATACGCAGTATTTT	CAIATAGTDTQYF